Shown below are 21 T cell receptor beta chains from a single sample sequenced in a study of T-cell memory formation after mild COVID-19. TCRdb used MiXCR to reprocess the 5' RACE reads, holding one entry per CDR3 protein. The sample gives fewer than 700,000 distinct CDR3 sequences, about 20% of which show up once; 7.5% to 9.5% is in the top ten. What was sequenced was PBMCs or a T cell subset sorted from them (not recorded which). These receptors were obtained from an adult woman who had mild COVID-19 (a few samples of this study predate the infection). Cell type and time point are not known.

The gene calls are TRBV12-3 or TRBV12-4 and TRBJ1-1; TRBD1 agrees at 7 bases. Germline trimming cut 1 base from V and 0 bases from J; bases unmatched to any gene: 5. This CDR3 spans 16 amino acids. The CDR3 DNA reads TGTGCCAGCAGTTTAGATCCGGGACAGATGAACACTGAAGCTTTCTTT. Protein sequence: CASSLDPGQMNTEAFF.

The V and J genes are TRBV6-5 and TRBJ1-2; possibly TRBD1 for D (6 bases). The CDR3 spans 14 residues. Germline loops: CDR1 MNHEY, CDR2 SVGAGI. The V end lost 6 bases, the J end lost 3 bases, and 14 bases lay between the germline ends. The CDR3 loop is CASSGGLADYGYTF. CDR3 DNA: TGTGCCAGCAGCGGGGGGCTAGCTGACTATGGCTACACCTTC.

The rearrangement uses TRBV12-3 or TRBV12-4 and TRBJ1-2, with TRBD1 matching over 8 bases. With V trimmed by 4 bases and J by 4 bases, 17 bases remained unmatched. The CDR3 extends over 18 amino acids. In DNA form, the CDR3 reads TGTGCCAGCAGTTCGCCGGGGAGGCAGGGGGCGCTTCCCTATGGCTACACCTTC. This encodes CASSSPGRQGALPYGYTF.

This sequence joins TRBV12-3 or TRBV12-4 and TRBJ1-1; D gene uncertain. Trimming removed 5 bases at V and 2 bases at J, with 9 bases between. The CDR3 consists of 13 residues. In DNA, the CDR3 is TGTGCCAGCAGTGAGGGCTCAAACACTGAAGCTTTCTTT. Translated, it gives CASSEGSNTEAFF.

The chain is built from TRBV20-1 and TRBJ2-7; 9 bases are shared with TRBD2. This CDR3 contains 13 residues. Trimming took 7 bases from V and 3 from J; bases not matched to a gene: 7. Germline assignment: CDR1 DFQATT and CDR2 SNEGSKA (reference sequence). For the CDR3, the DNA is TGCAGTGTGTCCCTAGCGGGATTCTACGAGCAGTACTTC. It encodes CSVSLAGFYEQYF.

The V call is TRBV5-1, the J call TRBJ2-2; D may be TRBD1 (5 bases). The V and J ends lost 8 bases and 7 bases respectively, with 15 bases between them. The germline V gene has CDR1 SGHRS and CDR2 YFSETQ. There are 13 residues in the CDR3. DNA for the CDR3: TGCGCCAGTCGCCCCCAGGGCTACGGGGAGCTGTTTTTT. This sequence encodes CASRPQGYGELFF. The variable domain in full, with the rest retrieved from reference TRBV5-1 and TRBJ2-2, is KAGVTQTPRYLIKTRGQQVTLSCSPISGHRSVSWYQQTPGQGLQFLFEYFSETQRNKGNFPGRFSGRQFSNSRSEMNVSTLELGDSALYLCASRPQGYGELFFGEGSRLTVL.

The chain recombines TRBV7-6 with TRBJ1-6, with D perhaps TRBD1 (6 bases). Trimming removed 4 bases from V and 3 bases from J, with 10 bases in between. Germline CDR1 reads SGHVS; CDR2 reads FNYEAQ. The CDR3 is made up of 15 amino acids. CDR3 DNA: TGTGCCAGCAGCTCTGACAGGAGCTATAATTCACCCCTCCACTTT. Translated, it gives CASSSDRSYNSPLHF.

The chain recombines TRBV6-2 or TRBV6-3 with TRBJ1-5, with unresolved D. CDR1 and CDR2 (germline): MNHEY, SVGEGT. Deletions cut 0 bases from V and 6 bases from J, with 6 bases between. The CDR3 runs to 13 residues. The CDR3 here is CASSYSMSQPQHF. DNA for the CDR3: TGTGCCAGCAGTTACTCGATGAGTCAGCCCCAGCATTTT.

The V and J genes are TRBV9 and TRBJ1-6; 7 bases are shared with TRBD1. J was trimmed by 10 bases and V by 4 bases; bases with no gene match: 5. Germline values: CDR1 SGDLS, CDR2 YYNGEE. CDR3 length equals 13 residues. DNA of the CDR3: TGTGCCAGCAGCCGACAGGGAAACTCACCCCTCCACTTT. Its translation is CASSRQGNSPLHF.

This clonotype was seen a handful of times. The V gene is TRBV12-3 or TRBV12-4, the J gene TRBJ1-5; 8 nucleotides agree with TRBD1. CDR3 length: 15 amino acids. V was pared by 2 bases and J by 2 bases, with 2 bases of the junction left unmatched. CDR3 sequence (DNA): TGTGCCAGCAGTTTAACGGGACAGGGCAATCAGCCCCAGCATTTT. Translating gives CASSLTGQGNQPQHF.

This clonotype occurred a few times. The J gene is TRBJ1-1, the V gene TRBV4-1; tentatively, D is TRBD1 (5 bases). The CDR3 is 16 amino acids. V lost 0 bases to trimming and J lost 5 bases, with 16 bases between them. CDR1 and CDR2 (germline): MGHRA, YSYEKL. Here the CDR3 DNA reads TGCGCCAGCAGCCAAGAAGGGAGGGGTTTGTGGACTGAAGCTTTCTTT. Translating gives CASSQEGRGLWTEAFF.

This clonotype was counted a few times. This chain uses TRBV6-1 with TRBJ2-1; maybe TRBD2 (7 bases). The germline V gene encodes CDR1 MNHNS and CDR2 SASEGT. Deletions cut 5 bases from V and 8 bases from J, with 19 bases between. The CDR3 covers 15 residues. The CDR3: CASSLGGAGVDEQFF. DNA of the CDR3: TGTGCCAGCAGTTTAGGGGGGGCCGGCGTCGATGAGCAGTTCTTC.

In its sample, this clonotype was seen a few times. This sequence joins TRBV6-5 and TRBJ2-7; the match to TRBD1 covers 9 bases. CDR1 MNHEY and CDR2 SVGAGI come from the germline V gene. V lost 5 bases and J lost 4; bases outside the gene matches: 6. The CDR3 is 14 amino acids. Here the CDR3 reads CASSAQGQGYEQYF. The CDR3 coding sequence is TGTGCCAGCAGTGCCCAAGGACAGGGGTACGAGCAGTACTTC.

This rearrangement joins TRBV5-1 to TRBJ1-2, with D tentatively TRBD1 (5 bases). Trimming stripped 0 bases from V and 6 bases from J, with 15 bases between. Germline assignment: CDR1 SGHRS and CDR2 YFSETQ. The CDR3 contains 15 residues. The CDR3 spells CASSLGTRGADGYTF. The CDR3 nucleotides are TGCGCCAGCAGCTTGGGGACAAGGGGCGCGGATGGCTACACCTTC.

This clonotype was observed a handful of times. The rearrangement joins TRBV13 to TRBJ1-3; D gene unclear. The CDR3 totals 15 residues. Germline V lookup: CDR1 PRHDT, CDR2 FYEKMQ (reference sequence). Trimming took 2 bases from V and 0 from J, leaving 8 bases between them. The CDR3 DNA reads as TGTGCCAGCAGCTTACAACGGAGCTCTGGAAACACCATATATTTT. Translated, it gives CASSLQRSSGNTIYF.

This clonotype has more than one count but fewer than ten. J is TRBJ2-7 and V is TRBV27; 10 bases align to TRBD1. V gave up 4 bases and J gave up 6 bases; unmatched junction bases: 9. The CDR3 runs 15 residues. Per the germline V gene, CDR1 is MNHEY and CDR2 is SMNVEV (reference sequence). The CDR3 DNA is TGTGCCAGCAGTTCCGCCGGGACAGGGGTTTCCGAGCAGTACTTC. Translation: CASSSAGTGVSEQYF.

The gene calls are TRBV12-3 or TRBV12-4 and TRBJ2-5; 9 nucleotides line up with TRBD2. J was trimmed by 2 bases and V by 5 bases; bases with no gene match: 3. The CDR3 length is 14 residues. CDR3 in amino acids: CASSGGLAQETQYF. CDR3 nucleotide sequence: TGTGCCAGCAGTGGGGGACTAGCTCAAGAGACCCAGTACTTC.

The genes are TRBV5-1 and TRBJ1-4; D gene uncertain. This CDR3 has 12 residues. CDR1 and CDR2 (germline): SGHRS, YFSETQ. The V end was cut by 5 bases, the J end by 8 bases, with 10 bases between. CDR3 in amino acids: CASSWGGEKLFF. The DNA of the CDR3 is TGCGCCAGCAGTTGGGGAGGAGAAAAACTGTTTTTT. The variable domain in full, completed from reference TRBV5-1 and TRBJ1-4, reads KAGVTQTPRYLIKTRGQQVTLSCSPISGHRSVSWYQQTPGQGLQFLFEYFSETQRNKGNFPGRFSGRQFSNSRSEMNVSTLELGDSALYLCASSWGGEKLFFGSGTQLSVL.

This clonotype was seen more than once but under ten times. The gene calls are TRBV5-1 and TRBJ1-4; maybe TRBD1 (6 bases). The CDR3 totals 16 residues. V dropped 4 bases and J dropped 5 bases, with 18 bases sitting between them. In germline, CDR1 is SGHRS, CDR2 YFSETQ. The CDR3 DNA reads TGCGCCAGCAGCCCAGCGGGGGGGGCGGCAAATGAAAAACTGTTTTTT. Translated, it gives CASSPAGGAANEKLFF.

The CDR3: CSVEDSRALWDGYTF. Here the CDR3 DNA reads TGCAGCGTTGAAGACTCGAGGGCCCTTTGGGATGGCTACACCTTC. V and J are TRBV29-1 and TRBJ1-2; no clear D. V lost 0 bases, J lost 6 bases, and 17 bases lay in between. This CDR3 has 15 residues. Germline values: CDR1 SQVTM, CDR2 ANQGSEA. The full variable domain, its missing parts supplied by reference TRBV29-1 and TRBJ1-2, is SAVISQKPSRDICQRGTSLTIQCQVDSQVTMMFWYRQQPGQSLTLIATANQGSEATYESGFVIDKFPISRPNLTFSTLTVSNMSPEDSSIYLCSVEDSRALWDGYTFGSGTRLTVV.

This rearrangement joins TRBV6-2 or TRBV6-3 to TRBJ2-2, with TRBD1 as a possible D gene (6 bases). The CDR3 extends over 15 amino acids. Trimming took 5 bases from V and 4 from J, leaving 14 bases between them. Germline CDR1 and CDR2: MNHEY and SVGEGT. CDR3 coding DNA: TGTGCCAGCAGTCCGACAGGCCCCGGCACCGGGGAGCTGTTTTTT. Encoded protein: CASSPTGPGTGELFF.